This T cell receptor beta chain originates from a study of neurological immune-mediated disorders. Findings and caveats of the study: Expanded clones shared no identical CDR3 amino acid sequences across subjects, which suggested private TCR-beta repertoires in all groups. The multiple sclerosis repertoire cluster showed no association with any clinical or MRI feature. The authors stated that larger cohorts are needed.

This clonotype was counted many times. Its antigen is as yet unknown. Each CDR3 protein gets one entry after TCRdb re-called the 5' RACE reads with MiXCR. This sample yields approximately 60,000 distinct CDR3 sequences, of which under 4.5% are seen a single time; around 3.1% belongs to the top ten. V lost 2 bases and J lost 8; bases outside the gene matches: 1. Germline V gene sequence: CDR1 SEHNR, CDR2 FQNEAQ (reference sequence). The CDR3 spans 12 residues. This clonotype was sampled from a woman younger than 45 with multiple sclerosis. Sequencing input: PBMCs. V gene TRBV7-9 combines with J gene TRBJ1-1; 8 positions match TRBD1. The CDR3 bases are TGTGCCAGCAGCTTAAGGGACAGGGAAGCTTTCTTT. This gives the protein CASSLRDREAFF.